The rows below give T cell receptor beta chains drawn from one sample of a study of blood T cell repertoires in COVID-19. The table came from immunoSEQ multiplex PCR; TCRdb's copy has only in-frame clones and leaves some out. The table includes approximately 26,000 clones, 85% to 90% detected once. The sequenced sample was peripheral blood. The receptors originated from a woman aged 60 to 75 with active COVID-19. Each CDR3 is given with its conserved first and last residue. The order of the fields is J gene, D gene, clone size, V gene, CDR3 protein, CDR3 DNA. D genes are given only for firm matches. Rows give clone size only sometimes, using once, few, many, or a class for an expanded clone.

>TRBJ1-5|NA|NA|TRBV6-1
CASSEKSRNRNNQPQHF
TGTGCCAGCAGTGAAAAAAGCCGTAACAGAAACAATCAGCCCCAGCATTTT
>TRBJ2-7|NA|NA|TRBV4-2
CASSQDLRMGGQYF
TGTGCCAGCAGCCAAGATCTGAGGATGGGGGGGCAGTACTTC
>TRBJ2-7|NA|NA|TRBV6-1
CASSEGGGSEQYF
TGTGCCAGCAGTGAAGGAGGGGGATCCGAGCAGTACTTC
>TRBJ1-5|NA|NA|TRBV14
CASSQDLGIPREYSNQPQHF
TGTGCCAGCAGCCAAGACTTGGGCATCCCTAGGGAGTATAGCAATCAGCCCCAGCATTTT
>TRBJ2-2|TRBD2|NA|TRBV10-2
CASSETLGLAGGRTGELFF
TGCGCCAGCAGTGAGACCTTGGGACTAGCGGGAGGACGGACCGGGGAGCTGTTTTTT
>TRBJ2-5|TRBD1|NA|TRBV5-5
CASSTNPRRQGETQYF
TGTGCCAGCAGCACTAACCCCAGGAGACAGGGAGAGACCCAGTACTTC
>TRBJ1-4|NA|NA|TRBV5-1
CASSLVGHSNEKLFF
TGCGCCAGCAGCTTGGTGGGACACTCTAATGAAAAACTGTTTTTT
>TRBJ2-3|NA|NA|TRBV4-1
CASRGQGTDTQYF
TGCGCCAGCAGGGGTCAGGGCACAGATACGCAGTATTTT
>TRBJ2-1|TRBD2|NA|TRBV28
CASSSIAGVFYNEQFF
TGTGCCAGCAGTTCCATAGCGGGAGTATTCTACAATGAGCAGTTCTTC
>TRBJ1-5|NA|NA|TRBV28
CASSRTGSYGNQPQHF
TGTGCCAGCAGCCGAACAGGATCCTACGGCAATCAGCCCCAGCATTTT
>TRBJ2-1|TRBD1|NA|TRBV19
CASSITRDRNEQFF
TGTGCCAGTAGTATCACTAGGGACAGAAATGAGCAGTTCTTC
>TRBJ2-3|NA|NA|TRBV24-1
CATSATTGAIDTQYF
TGTGCCACCAGTGCGACGACGGGAGCGATCGATACGCAGTATTTT
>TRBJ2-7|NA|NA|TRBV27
CASSLVGTPYEQYF
TGTGCCAGCAGTTTGGTAGGGACACCCTACGAGCAGTACTTC
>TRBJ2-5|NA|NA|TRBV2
CASSEGRVGTQYF
TGTGCCAGCAGTGAAGGCAGGGTTGGGACCCAGTACTTC
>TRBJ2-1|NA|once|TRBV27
CASSPYRGGNEQFF
TGTGCCAGCAGTCCATACAGGGGAGGCAATGAGCAGTTCTTC